The T cell receptor beta chain under discussion was sequenced for a study of blood T cell repertoires in COVID-19. This CDR3 comprises 14 residues. Deletions cut 6 bases from V and 2 bases from J, with 14 bases between. Germline CDR1 and CDR2: KGHSH and LQKENI. Participant reports of clinical history set cohort assignment. Produced via immunoSEQ multiplex PCR; TCRdb's table is partial and in-frame only. Of 220,000 or so clones listed, 80% to 90% were seen once; the top ten hold about 3.5%. This TCR was sampled from a woman aged 18 to 35 in a cohort exposed to, infected with or recovered from COVID-19 (not recorded which). Sequenced input: PBMCs or T cells enriched from blood (not recorded which). The chain couples TRBV18 to TRBJ2-7, with unresolved D. The CDR3 is CASSPIRVTYEQYF. The DNA of the CDR3 is TGTGCCAGCTCCCCCATCCGGGTGACCTACGAGCAGTACTTC.